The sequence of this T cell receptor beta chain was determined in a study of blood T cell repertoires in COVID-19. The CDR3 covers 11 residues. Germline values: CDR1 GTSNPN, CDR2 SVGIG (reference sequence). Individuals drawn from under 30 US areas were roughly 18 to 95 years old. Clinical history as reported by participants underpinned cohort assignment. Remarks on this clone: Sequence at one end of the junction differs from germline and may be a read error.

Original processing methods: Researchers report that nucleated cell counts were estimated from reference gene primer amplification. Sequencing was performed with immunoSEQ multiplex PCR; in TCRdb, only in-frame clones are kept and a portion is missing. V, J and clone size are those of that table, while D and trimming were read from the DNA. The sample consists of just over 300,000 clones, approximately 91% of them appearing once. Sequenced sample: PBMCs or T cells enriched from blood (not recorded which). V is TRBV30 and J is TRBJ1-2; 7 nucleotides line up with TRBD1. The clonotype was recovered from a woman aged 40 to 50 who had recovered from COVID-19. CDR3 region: CAWAILTGHSF. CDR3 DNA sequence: TGTGCCTGGGCGATCCTGACAGGGCATAGCTTC.